Judged by frequency, the clone carrying this TCR beta chain is medium-sized. Antigen unknown. TRB amplification used approximately 270 ng of peripheral blood genomic DNA. Germline CDR1 is GTSNPN and CDR2 is SVGIG (reference sequence). The CDR3 is 15 amino acids. Multiplex touch-down PCR amplified TRB using TRB-A and TRB-B pools in one tube. No DNA is given; TCRdb re-called the multiplex PCR reads and lists each CDR3 protein once. The table lists about 6,100 distinct CDR3 sequences. The data originate from a study of T cell clusters in autoimmune cytopenias. General observations from the study: TRB repertoire shifts in secondary cytopenia and chronic lymphocytic leukemia mostly reflected lymphoma, not autoimmunity. The cluster-lack signature was not seen for secondary cytopenia versus chronic lymphocytic leukemia.

The same specimen was also included in a second study, on T cell repertoires in aging, cancer and after chemotherapy. This second study notes: Compared with age-matched healthy donors, untreated hematological or solid cancer patients showed higher blood TCR clonality. Healthy donors lost TCR diversity with age mainly through richness, cancer patients through richness and evenness.

V is TRBV30 and J is TRBJ2-1; TCRdb proposes TRBD2, but this gene call is untestable without DNA. The sample consisted of peripheral blood. This clonotype was sampled from a human donor in good health. CDR3 residues: CAWSPGASGIGGQFF. The full variable domain, its missing parts supplied by reference TRBV30 and TRBJ2-1, is SQTIHQWPATLVQPVGSPLSLECTVEGTSNPNLYWYRQAAGRGLQLLFYSVGIGQISSEVPQNLSASRPQDRQFILSSKKLLLSDSGFYLCAWSPGASGIGGQFFGPGTRLTVL.